These 18 T cell receptor beta chains came from one sample sequenced in a study of T cells in tuberculosis. Sequenced by immunoSEQ multiplex PCR; TCRdb stores in-frame clones only, minus some. The sample yields around 30,000 clones, 90% to 95% seen once. Sequences were obtained from PBMCs. Receptors originate from a donor aged 10 to 29 with latent tuberculosis or without tuberculosis infection.

The chain is built from TRBV9 and TRBJ1-1, with unresolved D. The CDR3 has 17 amino acids. The germline V and J ends were trimmed by 0 bases and 3 bases, with 18 bases remaining between them. Germline lookup yields CDR1 SGDLS and CDR2 YYNGEE. The CDR3 region is CASSVGPQVASDTEAFF. DNA for the CDR3: TGTGCCAGCAGCGTAGGGCCCCAGGTAGCGTCGGACACTGAAGCTTTCTTT.

The V and J genes are TRBV5-1 and TRBJ1-4, with D possibly TRBD1 on 6 matching bases. CDR3 size: 17 residues. Germline V gene data show CDR1 as SGHRS and CDR2 as YFSETQ. Trimming shortened V by 5 bases and J by 4 bases, and 21 bases separated the two germline ends. The CDR3 loop reads CASRPSLTGSFNEKLFF. CDR3 nucleotides: TGCGCCAGCAGGCCTAGCCTCACAGGGTCATTTAATGAAAAACTGTTTTTT.

About this clone: Mismatch with germline at one junction end may stem from a read error. The V call is TRBV28, the J call TRBJ1-2; 7 bases match TRBD1. The germline V gene encodes CDR1 MDHEN and CDR2 SYDVKM. The CDR3 is 13 amino acids. The DNA for the CDR3 is TGTGCCAGCATTTTAGGGGGCGCGCGGGGCTACACCTTC. Translated, it gives CASILGGARGYTF.

The rearrangement joins TRBV9 to TRBJ1-6; the D gene is possibly TRBD1 (5 bases). Germline V gene lookup returns CDR1 SGDLS and CDR2 YYNGEE. This CDR3 has 16 residues. The V and J ends lost 7 bases and 0 bases respectively, with 14 bases between them. This chain's CDR3 is CASGISDSSYNSPLHF. The CDR3 DNA reads TGTGCCAGCGGGATATCAGACAGCTCCTATAATTCACCCCTCCACTTT.

The V and J genes are TRBV28 and TRBJ1-1; tentative D call: TRBD1 (5 bases). This CDR3 has 13 amino acids. V lost 2 bases, J lost 6 bases, and 10 bases lay in between. The germline CDR1 and CDR2 sequences are MDHEN and SYDVKM. For the CDR3, the DNA is TGTGCCAGCAGTTTAGATCTGACAGCTGAAGCTTTCTTT. Translating it yields CASSLDLTAEAFF. Full variable domain (missing parts from reference TRBV28 and TRBJ1-1): DVKVTQSSRYLVKRTGEKVFLECVQDMDHENMFWYRQDPGLGLRLIYFSYDVKMKEKGDIPEGYSVSREKKERFSLILESASTNQTSMYLCASSLDLTAEAFFGQGTRLTVV.

The chain carries TRBV9 and TRBJ1-1; D is possibly TRBD1 (5 bases). The length of the CDR3 is 15 residues. Between the trimmed V and J ends, which lost 0 bases and 0 bases, there was a span of 9 bases. Germline-derived CDR1 and CDR2 are SGDLS and YYNGEE. Written as DNA, the CDR3 is TGTGCCAGCAGCGTAGGCGGACACTTGAACACTGAAGCTTTCTTT. It encodes CASSVGGHLNTEAFF.

V gene TRBV9 combines with J gene TRBJ2-7; 14 bases line up with TRBD2. Germline CDR1 reads SGDLS; CDR2 reads YYNGEE. The V gene end was trimmed by 4 bases and the J gene end by 2 bases; junction bases not matched to a gene: 2. The CDR3 is 15 amino acids. The CDR3 protein is CASSLGLAGAYEQYF. CDR3 nucleotides: TGTGCCAGCAGCTTGGGACTAGCGGGGGCCTACGAGCAGTACTTC.

This chain connects TRBV7-9 to TRBJ2-7, with TRBD1 identical over 9 bases. Losses at the gene ends were 4 bases for V and 0 bases for J; bases not matched to a gene: 13. This CDR3 comprises 18 residues. In germline, CDR1 is SEHNR, CDR2 FQNEAQ (reference sequence). CDR3 sequence reads: CASSSQKPGQGYSYEQYF. The CDR3 DNA follows: TGTGCCAGCAGCTCCCAAAAGCCGGGACAGGGCTACTCCTACGAGCAGTACTTC.

V and J are TRBV28 and TRBJ1-2, with 10 positions matching TRBD1. Germline CDR1 reads MDHEN; CDR2 reads SYDVKM. The CDR3 is 16 residues long. Trimming at V came to 5 bases and at J to 4 bases, leaving 10 bases not matched to a gene. The chain's CDR3 is CASSPSGTGVTYGYTF. The CDR3 DNA is TGTGCCAGCAGTCCTAGCGGGACAGGGGTAACCTATGGCTACACCTTC.

CDR3 loop: CASTTRGLHTDTQYF. CDR3 DNA sequence: TGCGCCAGCACCACTAGGGGACTTCACACAGATACGCAGTATTTT. The J gene is TRBJ2-3, the V gene TRBV5-1; D might be TRBD2 (6 bases). V was pared by 6 bases and J by 2 bases, with 16 bases between. Germline values: CDR1 SGHRS, CDR2 YFSETQ. The CDR3 has 15 amino acids.

The chain carries TRBV25-1 and TRBJ1-3; 9 bases line up with TRBD1. After removal of 5 bases from V and 3 bases from J, the junction contained 8 bases not matched to a gene. CDR1 is MGHDK and CDR2 is SYGVNS in the germline V gene. CDR3 size: 16 residues. This CDR3 is CASSPGTGTLGNTIYF. The CDR3 DNA is TGTGCCAGCAGTCCCGGGACAGGGACTCTTGGAAACACCATATATTTT.

This sequence joins TRBV7-6 and TRBJ2-3; 10 bases map to TRBD2. Germline V gene sequence: CDR1 SGHVS, CDR2 FNYEAQ. The V segment lost 2 bases and the J segment 0 bases; nucleotides outside the gene matches: 2. The CDR3 contains 16 residues. CDR3: CASSLSSGGSTDTQYF. CDR3 nucleotides: TGTGCCAGCAGCTTATCTAGCGGGGGTAGCACAGATACGCAGTATTTT.

The gene calls are TRBV4-2 and TRBJ2-7; weak D call: TRBD2 (6 bases). Germline lookup yields CDR1 LGHNA and CDR2 YNFKEQ. The CDR3 covers 15 residues. Trimming removed 0 bases from V and 2 bases from J, with 11 bases in between. Written as DNA, the CDR3 is TGTGCCAGCAGCCAAGAGGGTAGCGGACCCTACGAGCAGTACTTC. Translating it yields CASSQEGSGPYEQYF.

This chain joins TRBV7-6 and TRBJ2-3, with 14 bases lining up with TRBD2. V lost 4 bases and J lost 6; bases outside the gene matches: 18. CDR1 SGHVS and CDR2 FNYEAQ come from the germline V gene. The CDR3 consists of 20 residues. This CDR3 reads CASSYWVAWGLAGVRDTQYF. The CDR3, as DNA: TGTGCCAGCAGCTATTGGGTTGCGTGGGGACTAGCGGGAGTCAGGGATACGCAGTATTTT.

The chain joins TRBV28 to TRBJ2-5, with a weak D call TRBD1 (7 bases). Germline V gene sequence: CDR1 MDHEN, CDR2 SYDVKM. The CDR3 has 16 amino acids. V shed 4 bases and J shed 4 bases, with 19 bases lying between them. The chain's CDR3 is CASSSPGGQLGETQYF. The CDR3 coding sequence is TGTGCCAGCAGTTCCCCCGGGGGACAGTTGGGAGAGACCCAGTACTTC.

This clone was seen a few times. V gene TRBV19 combines with J gene TRBJ1-2; perhaps TRBD1 as D (5 bases). The V end lost 7 bases, the J end lost 4 bases, and 16 bases lay between the germline ends. The CDR3 totals 14 residues. Germline loops: CDR1 LNHDA, CDR2 SQIVND (reference sequence). The CDR3 nucleotides are TGTGCCAGTAAAACAACGACAGTCCCCTATGGCTACACCTTC. Translating gives CASKTTTVPYGYTF.

The chain links TRBV4-1 to TRBJ2-6; 8 bases are a match to TRBD1. The CDR3 covers 18 residues. The V segment lost 3 bases and the J segment 3 bases; nucleotides outside the gene matches: 10. The V gene's germline CDR1 is MGHRA and CDR2 YSYEKL. CDR3 sequence: CASSQTGAPLRGANVLTF. The CDR3 coding sequence is TGCGCCAGCAGCCAGACAGGGGCCCCCCTTCGTGGGGCCAACGTCCTGACTTTC.

The chain combines TRBV30 with TRBJ1-1, with D uncertain. The CDR3 has 13 amino acids. The germline V and J ends were trimmed by 0 bases and 3 bases, with 8 bases remaining between them. Germline CDR1 reads GTSNPN; CDR2 reads SVGIG (reference sequence). CDR3 nucleotides: TGTGCCTGGAGTGTACGCGGGGACACTGAAGCTTTCTTT. Protein product: CAWSVRGDTEAFF.